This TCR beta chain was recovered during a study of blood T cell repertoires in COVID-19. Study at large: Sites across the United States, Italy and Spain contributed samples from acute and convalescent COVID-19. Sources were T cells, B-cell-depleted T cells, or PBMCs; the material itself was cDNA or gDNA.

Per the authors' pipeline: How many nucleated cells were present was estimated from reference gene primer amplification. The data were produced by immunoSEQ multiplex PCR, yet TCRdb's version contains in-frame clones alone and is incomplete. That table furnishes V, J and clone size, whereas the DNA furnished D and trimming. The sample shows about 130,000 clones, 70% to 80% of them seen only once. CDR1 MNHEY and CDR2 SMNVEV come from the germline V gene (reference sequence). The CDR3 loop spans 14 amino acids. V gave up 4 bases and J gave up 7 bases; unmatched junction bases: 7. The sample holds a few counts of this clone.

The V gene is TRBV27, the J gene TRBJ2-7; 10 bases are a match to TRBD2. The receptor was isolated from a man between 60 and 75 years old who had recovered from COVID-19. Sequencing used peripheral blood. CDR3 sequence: CASSSLAGEHEQYF. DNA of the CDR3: TGTGCCAGCAGTTCTCTAGCGGGAGAGCATGAGCAGTACTTC.